This T cell receptor beta chain is drawn from a study of CD8 T cells in ankylosing spondylitis. Study outcomes and limitations: Disease-linked clones, CD8+, were relatively rare in peripheral blood.

For TCR beta, libraries came from quantitative 5'-RACE with molecular barcodes. TCRdb reprocessed the 5' RACE reads via MiXCR and lists one record per CDR3 protein. In the table there are 210,000 or so distinct CDR3 sequences, under 30% of which are singletons. The CDR3 runs to 13 residues. V lost 5 bases and J lost 7, with 9 bases in between. Worth noting for this clonotype: Its target is not known.

Sequencing used blood, either unsorted or a sorted T cell fraction (not recorded which). The genes are TRBV12-3 or TRBV12-4 and TRBJ1-6; D not certain. The TCR comes from a male donor with ankylosing spondylitis or in good health (not recorded which). The CDR3 here is CASSPGSNSPLHF. The CDR3 region has the DNA TGTGCCAGCAGTCCGGGATCGAATTCACCCCTCCACTTT.